A single sample is the source of the 28 T cell receptor beta chains below, sequenced in a study of CD8 T cells in ankylosing spondylitis. In TCRdb, the 5' RACE reads were re-called with MiXCR into one record per CDR3 protein. The sample lists 180,000 or so distinct CDR3 sequences, 11% occurring once. Specimen: blood, either unsorted or a sorted T cell fraction (not recorded which). Receptors originate from a male donor with ankylosing spondylitis or in good health (not recorded which).

The chain carries TRBV7-9 and TRBJ2-5, with 7 bases identical to TRBD2. CDR1 and CDR2 (germline): SEHNR, FQNEAQ (reference sequence). CDR3 length: 15 residues. V lost 2 bases and J lost 2; bases outside the gene matches: 5. The DNA of the CDR3 is TGTGCCAGCAGCTTAATCGTGCGGGGGCAAGAGACCCAGTACTTC. It specifies CASSLIVRGQETQYF.

The J gene is TRBJ2-1, the V gene TRBV19; TRBD2 agrees at 13 bases. Germline loops: CDR1 LNHDA, CDR2 SQIVND (reference sequence). After removal of 7 bases from V and 7 bases from J, the junction contained 7 bases not matched to a gene. The CDR3 covers 15 residues. CDR3 bases: TGTGCCAGTACCTGGACTAGCGGGAGTTCAAATGAGCAGTTCTTC. Translation: CASTWTSGSSNEQFF.

This clonotype turned up a few times. The chain couples TRBV19 to TRBJ2-7; D is uncertain. The CDR3 is made up of 13 amino acids. Looked up from germline, CDR1 is LNHDA and CDR2 is SQIVND (reference sequence). V lost 5 bases and J 7 bases, leaving 15 bases between the germline ends. Here the CDR3 reads CASSHNAYPEQYF. The CDR3 coding sequence is TGTGCCAGTAGTCACAACGCATACCCAGAGCAGTACTTC.

This clonotype has a count of ten or more. The rearrangement links TRBV20-1 to TRBJ1-5, with D perhaps matching TRBD1 (6 bases). V lost 3 bases and J 0 bases, leaving 12 bases between the germline ends. This CDR3 is built from 15 residues. CDR1 is DFQATT, CDR2 SNEGSKA, per germline (reference sequence). This CDR3 is CSASGTIYSNQPQHF. CDR3 nucleotides: TGCAGTGCTAGTGGGACAATTTATAGCAATCAGCCCCAGCATTTT.

This clonotype has at least ten counts. The chain recombines TRBV28 with TRBJ2-1; 7 nucleotides agree with TRBD2. CDR1 and CDR2 from the germline V gene are MDHEN and SYDVKM. The CDR3 has 16 amino acids. The V segment lost 1 base and the J segment 2 bases; nucleotides outside the gene matches: 5. CDR3 nucleotide sequence: TGTGCCAGCAGTTTATTGACGGGAGGTACCTACAATGAGCAGTTCTTC. Translating gives CASSLLTGGTYNEQFF.

Only a few counts were recorded for this clonotype. The rearrangement uses TRBV7-2 and TRBJ1-5; 10 bases line up with TRBD1. With V trimmed by 0 bases and J by 9 bases, 8 bases remained unmatched. The CDR3 consists of 16 residues. CDR1 is SGHTA, CDR2 FQGNSA, per germline. DNA for the CDR3: TGTGCCAGCAGCTTAGCGCTTGGGACAGGGGAGACGCCCCAGCATTTT. This sequence encodes CASSLALGTGETPQHF.

This clonotype was recorded at least ten times. The chain links TRBV5-1 to TRBJ2-7, with TRBD2 as a possible D gene (8 bases). The CDR3 is 14 amino acids. Looked up from germline, CDR1 is SGHRS and CDR2 is YFSETQ. V lost 5 bases and J 4 bases, leaving 16 bases between the germline ends. The CDR3 DNA follows: TGCGCCAGCAGGCTTAGCGGGACAGAGTACGAGCAGTACTTC. Translated, it gives CASRLSGTEYEQYF.

This clonotype was seen ten or more times. The DNA is left out, because the CDR3 cannot be placed on it with certainty; the CDR3 is given as TCRdb lists it. V gene TRBV2 combines with J gene TRBJ2-5; the D call in the table, TRBD1, was not verified against the DNA. Germline V gives CDR1 SNHLY, CDR2 FYNNEI. The CDR3 totals 14 residues, both ends included. The CDR3 sequence: CASSVFGQGETQYF.

The chain employs TRBV12-3 or TRBV12-4 and TRBJ1-3; D is undetermined. Trimming took 6 bases from V and 4 from J, leaving 7 bases between them. The CDR3 contains 12 residues. As DNA, the CDR3 is TGTGCCAGCAGAAATCTGGGAAACACCATATATTTT. Translating gives CASRNLGNTIYF.

This clonotype was counted a single time. Sequence at one end of the junction differs from germline and may be a read error. CDR3 DNA: TGTGTCAGCAGTTTTTCTGGGGCCAACGTCCTGACTTTC. This translates into CVSSFSGANVLTF. The J gene is TRBJ2-6, the V gene TRBV12-3 or TRBV12-4; D is uncertain. This CDR3 is 13 amino acids long.

This clonotype was seen many times. The chain has TRBV15 and TRBJ2-3; D unclear. The CDR3 sequence is 16 residues long. Germline V gene lookup returns CDR1 LNHNV and CDR2 YYDKDF (reference sequence). Trimming removed 2 bases at V and 1 base at J, with 13 bases between. CDR3 DNA sequence: TGTGCCACCAGCAGATTCTCCGAGTGGGGCACAGATACGCAGTATTTT. Translated: CATSRFSEWGTDTQYF. Variable domain in full (rest from reference TRBV15 and TRBJ2-3): DAMVIQNPRYQVTQFGKPVTLSCSQTLNHNVMYWYQQKSSQAPKLLFHYYDKDFNNEADTPDNFQSRRPNTSFCFLDIRSPGLGDTAMYLCATSRFSEWGTDTQYFGPGTRLTVL.

Ten or more counts support this clonotype. This chain uses TRBV3-1 with TRBJ2-3, with D perhaps matching TRBD2 (6 bases). The V end was cut by 6 bases, the J end by 2 bases, with 15 bases between. The CDR3 has 15 residues. Germline V gives CDR1 LGHDT, CDR2 YNNKEL (reference sequence). The CDR3 DNA is TGTGCCAGCAGTGGGGCGGGGCCCCTCACAGATACGCAGTATTTT. This codes for CASSGAGPLTDTQYF.

This clonotype was counted ten times or more. This chain joins TRBV4-1 and TRBJ2-1, with 11 bases lining up with TRBD2. CDR1 is MGHRA, CDR2 YSYEKL, per germline. The V segment lost 4 bases and the J segment 4 bases; nucleotides outside the gene matches: 3. The CDR3 is made up of 15 amino acids. CDR3 sequence: CASSRLAGIYNEQFF. The CDR3 DNA is TGCGCCAGCAGCCGACTAGCGGGGATATACAATGAGCAGTTCTTC.

This clonotype occurred many times. The chain employs TRBV5-1 and TRBJ2-2; D possibly corresponds to TRBD2 (5 bases). CDR1 is SGHRS, CDR2 YFSETQ, per germline. Trimming stripped 0 bases from V and 2 bases from J, with 11 bases between. This CDR3 region has 16 residues. CDR3 in amino acids: CASSLAVTTNTGELFF. For the CDR3, the DNA is TGCGCCAGCAGCTTGGCCGTGACTACAAACACCGGGGAGCTGTTTTTT.

The chain recombines TRBV18 with TRBJ2-7; TRBD1 agrees at 8 bases. The length of the CDR3 is 17 residues. Germline loops: CDR1 KGHSH, CDR2 LQKENI. Trimming took 1 base from V and 2 from J; bases not matched to a gene: 10. The CDR3 bases are TGTGCCAGCTCACCACTTCCCACGACAGGGGAGGCCTACGAGCAGTACTTC. It encodes CASSPLPTTGEAYEQYF.

This clonotype occurred many times. This sequence joins TRBV6-1 and TRBJ2-3, with 9 bases aligning to TRBD2. In germline, CDR1 is MNHNS, CDR2 SASEGT. The CDR3 has 16 residues. Trimming took 5 bases from V and 5 from J; bases not matched to a gene: 11. The CDR3 region is CASSQRGGANRDTQYF. The CDR3 bases are TGTGCCAGCAGTCAGCGCGGGGGGGCCAACCGAGATACGCAGTATTTT.

This clonotype was seen repeatedly, ten times or more. The rearrangement links TRBV12-3 or TRBV12-4 to TRBJ2-3, with 8 positions matching TRBD1. Trimming cost V 7 bases and J 0 bases; bases outside gene matches: 3. This CDR3 has 14 residues. CDR3 loop: CASTHRGSTDTQYF. CDR3 in DNA: TGTGCCAGCACTCACAGGGGGAGCACAGATACGCAGTATTTT.

The chain carries TRBV10-3 and TRBJ2-5; TRBD1 or TRBD2 may be the D gene (5 bases each). Trimming pared 2 bases from V and 9 bases from J, leaving 7 bases between. The CDR3 loop spans 11 amino acids. The germline V gene encodes CDR1 ENHRY and CDR2 SYGVKD. The CDR3 reads CAISEVGAQYF. The CDR3 coding sequence is TGTGCCATCAGTGAGGTGGGGGCCCAGTACTTC.

The chain joins TRBV29-1 to TRBJ1-2, with 8 nucleotides matching TRBD1. Per germline, CDR1 SQVTM and CDR2 ANQGSEA. This CDR3 is 13 amino acids long. Losses at the gene ends were 7 bases for V and 2 bases for J; bases not matched to a gene: 6. This CDR3 is CSAGQGGNYGYTF. CDR3 bases: TGCAGCGCAGGACAGGGTGGGAACTATGGCTACACCTTC.

This chain joins TRBV27 and TRBJ2-1; D call uncertain. Germline CDR1 MNHEY, CDR2 SMNVEV (reference sequence). V gave up 4 bases and J gave up 0 bases, with 10 bases separating them. This CDR3 has 15 residues. The CDR3 reads CASSSSEDSYNEQFF. CDR3 bases: TGTGCCAGCAGTTCCTCCGAGGACTCCTACAATGAGCAGTTCTTC.

V and J are TRBV6-5 and TRBJ2-6; no clear D gene. Germline V gene lookup returns CDR1 MNHEY and CDR2 SVGAGI. This CDR3 has 14 residues. Between the trimmed V and J ends, which lost 4 bases and 0 bases, there was a span of 4 bases. This CDR3 is CASSLRSGANVLTF. CDR3 nucleotides: TGTGCCAGCAGTTTACGCTCTGGGGCCAACGTCCTGACTTTC.

In its sample, this clonotype was seen many times. The V gene is TRBV24-1, the J gene TRBJ1-1; 9 bases match TRBD1. This CDR3 is built from 13 residues. Germline values: CDR1 KGHDR, CDR2 SFDVKD. V gave up 4 bases and J gave up 12 bases; unmatched junction bases: 8. The CDR3 reads CATSDPGTGRTFF. CDR3 coding DNA: TGTGCCACCAGTGACCCGGGGACAGGGAGGACTTTCTTT.

This clonotype came up many times. V is TRBV9 and J is TRBJ1-6, with D maybe TRBD1 (6 bases). The CDR3 sequence is 13 residues long. V dropped 5 bases and J dropped 5 bases, with 8 bases sitting between them. The germline V gene encodes CDR1 SGDLS and CDR2 YYNGEE. The CDR3 bases are TGTGCCAGCAGAACAGGGAATAATTCACCCCTCCACTTT. This gives the protein CASRTGNNSPLHF.

Many counts were recorded for this clonotype. The chain carries TRBV29-1 and TRBJ2-3; D is undetermined. V dropped 3 bases and J dropped 1 base, with 8 bases sitting between them. This CDR3 has 13 amino acids. The germline gives CDR1 SQVTM, CDR2 ANQGSEA. The CDR3 sequence: CSVEASGTDTQYF. Written as DNA, the CDR3 is TGCAGCGTTGAGGCCTCGGGCACAGATACGCAGTATTTT.

This clonotype was found many times. J is TRBJ2-7 and V is TRBV18; D might be TRBD1 (6 bases). V was shortened by 3 bases and J by 2 bases, with 17 bases between the two germline ends. In germline, CDR1 is KGHSH, CDR2 LQKENI. The CDR3 consists of 16 residues. DNA for the CDR3: TGTGCCAGCTCACCTAGGGGGACGGCGGATCCCTACGAGCAGTACTTC. It codes for CASSPRGTADPYEQYF.

On this clonotype itself: This clone may be a read error of a much larger clone one base away. The CDR3 sequence is CTSSSGSGLAGTGELFF. The DNA for the CDR3 is TGCACCAGCAGCTCGGGGTCCGGACTAGCGGGCACCGGGGAGCTGTTTTTT. The gene calls are TRBV5-1 and TRBJ2-2; 11 bases line up with TRBD2. The CDR3 covers 17 residues. The germline gives CDR1 SGHRS, CDR2 YFSETQ. The full variable domain, with the rest looked up from reference TRBV5-1 and TRBJ2-2, is KAGVTQTPRYLIKTRGQQVTLSCSPISGHRSVSWYQQTPGQGLQFLFEYFSETQRNKGNFPGRFSGRQFSNSRSEMNVSTLELGDSALYLCTSSSGSGLAGTGELFFGEGSRLTVL.

J is TRBJ2-3 and V is TRBV5-1, with a possible D match to TRBD1 (5 bases). Germline CDR1 is SGHRS and CDR2 is YFSETQ. The CDR3 has 13 residues. V was shortened by 4 bases and J by 3 bases, with 9 bases between the two germline ends. CDR3 coding DNA: TGCGCCAGCAGCGGCAGGGCGACAGATACGCAGTATTTT. Its translation is CASSGRATDTQYF.

This clonotype was seen only a few times. The chain uses TRBV7-2 and TRBJ1-3; D is ambiguous. Trimming took 5 bases from V and 7 from J, leaving 12 bases between them. Germline V gives CDR1 SGHTA, CDR2 FQGNSA. The CDR3 is made up of 13 amino acids. The CDR3: CASSPDPGNTIYF. The CDR3 DNA reads as TGTGCCAGCAGCCCTGACCCGGGGAACACCATATATTTT.